This record looks at one T cell receptor beta chain sequence and its context. The data stem from a study of blood T cell repertoires in COVID-19. Overall study: Researchers got acute and convalescent COVID-19 samples from the United States, Italy and Spain. PBMCs, B-cell-depleted T cells, or T cells provided the cDNA or gDNA that made up the material.

The CDR3 consists of 17 residues. The germline V gene has CDR1 MDHEN and CDR2 SYDVKM. V lost 2 bases to trimming and J lost 0 bases, with 16 bases between them. Authors' analysis steps: Quantification of nucleated cells was approximated via reference gene primer amplification. This table comes from immunoSEQ multiplex PCR, and its TCRdb copy is limited to in-frame clones, with some not included. The D gene and trimming were derived from the DNA, and the V and J assignments and clone size from that table. In the table there are around 290,000 clones, approximately 90% of which are singletons. This sequence joins TRBV28 and TRBJ1-1; no firm D call. Sequenced input: PBMCs or T cells enriched from blood (not recorded which). The clonotype originates from a woman in her 30s who had recovered from COVID-19. CDR3 region: CASSLEGNGYMNTEAFF. DNA of the CDR3: TGTGCCAGCAGTTTAGAGGGTAACGGTTACATGAACACTGAAGCTTTCTTT.